The clone carrying this TCR beta chain was seen only once. These data belong to a study of blood T cell repertoires in COVID-19. Across the study: COVID-19 samples from acute and convalescent phases originated in the United States, Italy and Spain. T cells, B-cell-depleted T cells, or PBMCs supplied cDNA or gDNA.

Sequencing used immunoSEQ multiplex PCR; TCRdb keeps in-frame clones, though not all of them. The sample yields around 250,000 clones, 86% seen once. The V end was cut by 0 bases, the J end by 0 bases, with 7 bases between. Germline CDR1 reads SGHRS; CDR2 reads YFSETQ. The CDR3 runs 15 residues. V usage is TRBV5-1 and J usage is TRBJ1-3; D gene uncertain. Sequences were obtained from peripheral blood. This sequence was found in a woman aged 80 or over with COVID-19, enrolled during active disease. The CDR3 loop is CASSLGRSSGNTIYF. Here the CDR3 DNA reads TGCGCCAGCAGCTTGGGACGGAGCTCTGGAAACACCATATATTTT.